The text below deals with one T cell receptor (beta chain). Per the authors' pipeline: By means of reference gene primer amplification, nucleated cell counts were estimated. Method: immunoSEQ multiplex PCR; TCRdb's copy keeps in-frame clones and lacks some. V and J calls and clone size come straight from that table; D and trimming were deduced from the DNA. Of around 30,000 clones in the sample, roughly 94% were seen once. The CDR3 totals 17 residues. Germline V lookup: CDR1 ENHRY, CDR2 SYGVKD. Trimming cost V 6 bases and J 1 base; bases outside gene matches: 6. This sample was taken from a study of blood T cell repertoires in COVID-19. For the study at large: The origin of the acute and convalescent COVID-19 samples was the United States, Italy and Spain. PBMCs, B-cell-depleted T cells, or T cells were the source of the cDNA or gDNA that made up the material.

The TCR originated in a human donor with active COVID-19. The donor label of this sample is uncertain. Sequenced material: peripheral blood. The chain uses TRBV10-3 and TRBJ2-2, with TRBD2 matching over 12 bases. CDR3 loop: CAIRQGLAGRNTGELFF. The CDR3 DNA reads TGTGCCATCAGACAGGGACTAGCGGGCCGGAACACCGGGGAGCTGTTTTTT.